These 11 T cell receptor beta chains share one sample of origin, sequenced in a study of molecular identifiers for immune sequencing clone quantification. TCRdb re-called the PCR reads with MiXCR, one entry per CDR3 protein. The sample has about 640,000 distinct CDR3 sequences; about 20% are singletons. The sequencing sample was made of naive CD8+ T cells from blood, with Jurkat cell RNA spiked in. Subset meaning: FACS-sorted CD8+CD4-CCR7+CD45RA+ naive T cells. These receptors all stem from a human donor in good health. Some libraries in this study had Jurkat cell RNA spiked in.

This clonotype was seen a handful of times. A single base separates this from a much larger clone, so it may be a read error. The rearrangement uses TRBV5-1 and TRBJ2-7, with 7 bases that match TRBD1. The V gene's germline CDR1 is SGHRS and CDR2 YFSETQ. The CDR3 length is 13 residues. CDR3 protein: CASSGGQTYERYF. The CDR3 nucleotides read TGCGCCAGCAGCGGGGGACAGACCTACGAGCGGTACTTC. The complete variable domain, with remaining parts taken from reference TRBV5-1 and TRBJ2-7, reads KAGVTQTPRYLIKTRGQQVTLSCSPISGHRSVSWYQQTPGQGLQFLFEYFSETQRNKGNFPGRFSGRQFSNSRSEMNVSTLELGDSALYLCASSGGQTYERYFGPGTRLTVT.

This clonotype was detected ten times or more. V and J are TRBV9 and TRBJ2-3; D is perhaps TRBD1 (6 bases). V was clipped by 2 bases and J by 0 bases, with 7 bases between them. Germline assignment: CDR1 SGDLS and CDR2 YYNGEE. The CDR3 is made up of 14 amino acids. CDR3 sequence (DNA): TGTGCCAGCAGCGTGGGGGCGAGCACAGATACGCAGTATTTT. The encoded protein is CASSVGASTDTQYF.

This clonotype came up a few times. The chain has TRBV2 and TRBJ2-7; unclear D gene. Germline lookup yields CDR1 SNHLY and CDR2 FYNNEI. The V end was cut by 7 bases, the J end by 1 base, with 14 bases between. This CDR3 comprises 14 residues. The CDR3 nucleotides are TGTGCCAGCACCCAAGAGGCGGATTCCTACGAGCAGTACTTC. It codes for CASTQEADSYEQYF. The full variable domain, in which reference TRBV2 and TRBJ2-7 provide the parts outside the CDR3, is EPEVTQTPSHQVTQMGQEVILRCVPISNHLYFYWYRQILGQKVEFLVSFYNNEISEKSEIFDDQFSVERPDGSNFTLKIRSTKLEDSAMYFCASTQEADSYEQYFGPGTRLTVT.

This clonotype was seen once. It may be a read error: a sequence one base away is much more abundant. V and J are TRBV10-1 and TRBJ2-5; unclear D gene. CDR3 length: 13 residues. Trimming shortened V by 8 bases and J by 2 bases, and 12 bases separated the two germline ends. Germline values: CDR1 WNHNN, CDR2 SYGVQD (reference sequence). CDR3 loop: CASGQDGQETQYF. Written as DNA, the CDR3 is TGCGCCAGCGGTCAGGACGGACAAGAGACCCAGTACTTC.

This clonotype was seen many times. This chain links TRBV6-5 with TRBJ2-2; possibly TRBD2 for D (5 bases). The CDR3 sequence is 14 residues long. Trimming stripped 6 bases from V and 2 bases from J, with 10 bases between. CDR1 MNHEY and CDR2 SVGAGI come from the germline V gene. The CDR3 loop reads CASRPWTNTGELFF. CDR3 coding DNA: TGTGCCAGCAGACCATGGACTAACACCGGGGAGCTGTTTTTT.

This clonotype was seen ten or more times. V usage is TRBV20-1 and J usage is TRBJ2-7; TRBD2 might be the D (5 bases). Germline V gene data show CDR1 as DFQATT and CDR2 as SNEGSKA (reference sequence). Trimming took off 6 bases at V and 0 bases at J, with 18 bases between the two ends. This CDR3 is 15 amino acids long. Here the CDR3 reads CSAADRGRSSYEQYF. The CDR3 region has the DNA TGCAGTGCGGCGGACCGGGGTAGGAGCTCCTACGAGCAGTACTTC.

This clonotype was counted ten times or more. The rearrangement joins TRBV6-2 or TRBV6-3 to TRBJ2-1; maybe TRBD1 (6 bases). The CDR3 has 19 amino acids. Germline V gene lookup returns CDR1 MNHEY and CDR2 SVGEGT. V lost 2 bases to trimming and J lost 2 bases, with 22 bases between them. CDR3: CASSYSDDYREFTYNEQFF. As DNA, the CDR3 is TGTGCCAGCAGTTACAGCGACGACTACAGGGAATTCACCTACAATGAGCAGTTCTTC.

This clonotype showed up many times. The chain uses TRBV7-9 and TRBJ2-7; D may be TRBD1 (6 bases). Trimming removed 4 bases from V and 2 bases from J, with 15 bases in between. The CDR3 extends over 15 amino acids. The germline V gene has CDR1 SEHNR and CDR2 FQNEAQ (reference sequence). CDR3 sequence: CASSSAGTPTYEQYF. The CDR3 DNA sequence: TGTGCCAGCAGCTCAGCCGGGACACCTACCTACGAGCAGTACTTC. Together with reference TRBV7-9 and TRBJ2-7, the CDR3 gives the full variable domain: DTGVSQNPRHKITKRGQNVTFRCDPISEHNRLYWYRQTLGQGPEFLTYFQNEAQLEKSRLLSDRFSAERPKGSFSTLEIQRTEQGDSAMYLCASSSAGTPTYEQYFGPGTRLTVT.

Remarks on this clonotype: An end of the junction does not agree with germline; a read error may underlie this. The genes are TRBV6-5 and TRBJ1-6, with TRBD1 matching over 7 bases. The germline gives CDR1 MNHEY, CDR2 SVGAGI. This CDR3 has 14 amino acids. Here the CDR3 reads CASSSGTDNSLLHF. The CDR3 DNA is TGTGCCAGCAGTTCCGGGACAGATAATTCACTCCTCCACTTT.

Concerning this clonotype: This may arise from a read error, as a much more abundant clone is one base away. The V call is TRBV6-2 or TRBV6-3, the J call TRBJ1-5, with D possibly TRBD1 on 6 matching bases. The germline V gene encodes CDR1 MNHEY and CDR2 SVGEGT. This CDR3 is built from 13 residues. The chain's CDR3 is CASQRGANRPQHF. The CDR3 DNA reads TGTGCCAGTCAAAGGGGGGCGAATCGGCCCCAGCATTTT.

In this sample, this clonotype turned up many times. The V and J genes are TRBV7-6 and TRBJ2-3, with TRBD2 matching over 7 bases. Germline trimming cut 6 bases from V and 6 bases from J; bases unmatched to any gene: 9. The CDR3 length is 14 residues. Germline V gene sequence: CDR1 SGHVS, CDR2 FNYEAQ. CDR3 region: CASRSREERDTQYF. The CDR3 DNA follows: TGTGCCAGCAGGAGCCGGGAGGAAAGGGATACGCAGTATTTT.